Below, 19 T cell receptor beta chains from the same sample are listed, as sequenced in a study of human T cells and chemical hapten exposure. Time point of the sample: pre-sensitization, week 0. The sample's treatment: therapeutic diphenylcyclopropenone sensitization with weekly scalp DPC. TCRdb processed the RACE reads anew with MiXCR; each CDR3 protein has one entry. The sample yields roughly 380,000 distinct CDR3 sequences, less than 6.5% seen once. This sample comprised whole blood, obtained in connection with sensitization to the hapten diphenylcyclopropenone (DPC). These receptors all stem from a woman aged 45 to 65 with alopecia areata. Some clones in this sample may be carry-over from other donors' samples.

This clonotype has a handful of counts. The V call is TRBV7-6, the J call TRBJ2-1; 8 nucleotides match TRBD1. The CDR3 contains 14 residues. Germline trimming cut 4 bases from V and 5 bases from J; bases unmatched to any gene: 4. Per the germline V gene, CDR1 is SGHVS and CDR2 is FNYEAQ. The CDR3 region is CASSSGQGDNEQFF. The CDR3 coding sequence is TGTGCCAGCAGCTCTGGACAGGGAGACAATGAGCAGTTCTTC.

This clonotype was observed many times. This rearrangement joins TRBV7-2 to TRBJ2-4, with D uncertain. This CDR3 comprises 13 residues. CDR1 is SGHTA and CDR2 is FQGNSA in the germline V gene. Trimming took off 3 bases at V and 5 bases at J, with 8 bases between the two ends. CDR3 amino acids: CASSLTFQNIQYF. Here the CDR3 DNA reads TGTGCCAGCAGCTTGACCTTTCAAAACATTCAGTACTTC.

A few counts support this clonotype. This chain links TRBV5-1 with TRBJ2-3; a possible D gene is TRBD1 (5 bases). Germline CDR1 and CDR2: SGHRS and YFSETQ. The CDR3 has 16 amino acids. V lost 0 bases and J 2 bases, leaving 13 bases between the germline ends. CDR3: CASSLEAGSFTDTQYF. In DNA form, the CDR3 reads TGCGCCAGCAGCTTGGAAGCAGGGTCCTTCACAGATACGCAGTATTTT.

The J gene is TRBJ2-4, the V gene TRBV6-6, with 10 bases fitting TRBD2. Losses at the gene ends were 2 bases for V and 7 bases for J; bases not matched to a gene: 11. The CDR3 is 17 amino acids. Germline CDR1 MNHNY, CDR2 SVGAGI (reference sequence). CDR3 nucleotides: TGTGCCAGCAGTTACGGGGCAGCGGGAGGGCCTCTCAACATTCAGTACTTC. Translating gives CASSYGAAGGPLNIQYF.

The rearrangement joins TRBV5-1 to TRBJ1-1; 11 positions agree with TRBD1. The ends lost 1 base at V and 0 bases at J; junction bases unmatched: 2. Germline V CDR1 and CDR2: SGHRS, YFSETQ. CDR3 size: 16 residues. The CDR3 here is CASSLRTGGVNTEAFF. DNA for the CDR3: TGCGCCAGCAGCTTGAGGACAGGGGGCGTGAACACTGAAGCTTTCTTT.

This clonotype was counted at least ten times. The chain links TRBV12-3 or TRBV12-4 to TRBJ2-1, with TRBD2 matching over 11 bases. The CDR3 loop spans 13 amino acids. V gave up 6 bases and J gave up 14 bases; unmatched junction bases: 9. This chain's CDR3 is CASRIGTSGDKFF. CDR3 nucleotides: TGTGCCAGCAGGATAGGGACTAGCGGAGACAAGTTCTTC.

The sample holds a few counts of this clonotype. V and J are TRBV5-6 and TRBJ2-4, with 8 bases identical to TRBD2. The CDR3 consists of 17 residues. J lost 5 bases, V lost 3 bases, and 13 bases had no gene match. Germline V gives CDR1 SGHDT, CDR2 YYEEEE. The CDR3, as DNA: TGTGCCAGCAGCTCTAGAGAGAGCGGGAGATTCCAAAACATTCAGTACTTC. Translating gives CASSSRESGRFQNIQYF. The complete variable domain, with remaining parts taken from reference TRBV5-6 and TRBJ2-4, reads DAGVTQSPTHLIKTRGQQVTLRCSPKSGHDTVSWYQQALGQGPQFIFQYYEEEERQRGNFPDRFSGHQFPNYSSELNVNALLLGDSALYLCASSSRESGRFQNIQYFGAGTRLSVL.

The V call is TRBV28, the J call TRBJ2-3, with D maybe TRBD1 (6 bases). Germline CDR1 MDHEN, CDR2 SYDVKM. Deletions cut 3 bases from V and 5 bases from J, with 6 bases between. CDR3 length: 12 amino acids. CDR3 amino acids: CASSFRGDTQYF. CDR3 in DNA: TGTGCCAGCAGTTTCAGGGGAGATACGCAGTATTTT.

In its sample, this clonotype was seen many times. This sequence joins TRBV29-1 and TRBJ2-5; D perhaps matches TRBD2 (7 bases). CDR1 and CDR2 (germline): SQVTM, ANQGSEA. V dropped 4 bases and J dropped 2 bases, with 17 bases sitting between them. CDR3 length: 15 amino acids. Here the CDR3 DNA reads TGCAGCGTTGTGGAGATCGGGGGGCAACAAGAGACCCAGTACTTC. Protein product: CSVVEIGGQQETQYF.

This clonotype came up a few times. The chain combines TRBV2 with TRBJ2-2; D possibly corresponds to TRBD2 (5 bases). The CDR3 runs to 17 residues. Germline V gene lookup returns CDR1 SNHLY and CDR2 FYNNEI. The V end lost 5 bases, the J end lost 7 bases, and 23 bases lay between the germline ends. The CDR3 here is CASSRIRRGLSGGELFF. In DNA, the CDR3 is TGTGCCAGCAGTCGTATCCGCCGGGGATTATCCGGCGGGGAGCTGTTTTTT.

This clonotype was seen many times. CDR3 sequence reads: CSVAGDSNQPQHF. In DNA form, the CDR3 reads TGCAGCGTAGCAGGGGATAGCAATCAGCCCCAGCATTTT. V is TRBV29-1 and J is TRBJ1-5, with a possible D match to TRBD1 (6 bases). The CDR3 has 13 residues. Trimming left V 6 bases short and J 0 bases short, with 9 bases between. Per the germline V gene, CDR1 is SQVTM and CDR2 is ANQGSEA.

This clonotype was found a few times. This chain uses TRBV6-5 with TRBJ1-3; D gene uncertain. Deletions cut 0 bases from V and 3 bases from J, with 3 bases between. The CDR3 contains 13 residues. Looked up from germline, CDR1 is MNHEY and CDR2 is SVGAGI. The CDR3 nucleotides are TGTGCCAGCAGTTACTCTTTTGGAAACACCATATATTTT. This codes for CASSYSFGNTIYF.

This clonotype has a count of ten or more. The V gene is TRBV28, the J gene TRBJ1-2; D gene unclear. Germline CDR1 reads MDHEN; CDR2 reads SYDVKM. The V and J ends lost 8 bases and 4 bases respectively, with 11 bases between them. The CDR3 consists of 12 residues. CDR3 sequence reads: CASAPIFYGYTF. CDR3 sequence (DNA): TGTGCCAGCGCGCCTATCTTCTATGGCTACACCTTC.

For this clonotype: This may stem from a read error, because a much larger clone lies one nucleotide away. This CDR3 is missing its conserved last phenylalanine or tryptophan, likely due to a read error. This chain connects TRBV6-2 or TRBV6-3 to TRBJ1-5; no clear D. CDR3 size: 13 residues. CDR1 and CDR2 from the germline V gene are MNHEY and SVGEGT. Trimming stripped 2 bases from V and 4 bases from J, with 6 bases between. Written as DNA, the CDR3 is TGTGCCAGCAGTTACACAGTTAATCAGCCCCAGCATTCT. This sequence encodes CASSYTVNQPQHS.

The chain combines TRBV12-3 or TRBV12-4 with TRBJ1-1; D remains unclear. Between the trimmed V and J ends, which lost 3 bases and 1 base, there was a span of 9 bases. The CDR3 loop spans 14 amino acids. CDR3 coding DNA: TGTGCCAGCAGTTTCAGACCCGAGAACACTGAAGCTTTCTTT. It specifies CASSFRPENTEAFF.

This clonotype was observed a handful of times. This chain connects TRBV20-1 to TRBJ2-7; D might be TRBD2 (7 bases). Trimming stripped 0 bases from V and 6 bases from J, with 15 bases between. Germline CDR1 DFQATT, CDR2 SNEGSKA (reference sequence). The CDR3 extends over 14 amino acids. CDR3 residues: CSARDPYREGEQYF. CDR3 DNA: TGCAGTGCTAGAGATCCCTACAGGGAGGGCGAGCAGTACTTC.

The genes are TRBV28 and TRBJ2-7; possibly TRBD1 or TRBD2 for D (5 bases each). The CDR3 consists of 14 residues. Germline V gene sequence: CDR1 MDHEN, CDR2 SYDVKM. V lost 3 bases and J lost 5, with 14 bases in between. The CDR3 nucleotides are TGTGCCAGCAGTTTGGGGACGGCTGGCCACGAGCAGTACTTC. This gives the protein CASSLGTAGHEQYF.

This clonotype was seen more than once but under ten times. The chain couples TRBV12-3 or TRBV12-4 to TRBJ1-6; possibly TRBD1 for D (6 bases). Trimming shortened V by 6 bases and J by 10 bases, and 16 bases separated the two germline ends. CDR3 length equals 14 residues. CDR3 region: CASRMDSPSSPLHF. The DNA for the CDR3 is TGTGCCAGCAGGATGGACAGTCCCAGCTCACCCCTCCACTTT.

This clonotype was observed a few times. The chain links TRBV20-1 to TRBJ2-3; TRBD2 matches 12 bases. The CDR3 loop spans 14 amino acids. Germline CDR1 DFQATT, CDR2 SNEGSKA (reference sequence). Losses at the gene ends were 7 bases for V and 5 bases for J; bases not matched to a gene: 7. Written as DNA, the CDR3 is TGCAGTGGCCCCCCTAGCGGGAGGGGAGATACGCAGTATTTT. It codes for CSGPPSGRGDTQYF.